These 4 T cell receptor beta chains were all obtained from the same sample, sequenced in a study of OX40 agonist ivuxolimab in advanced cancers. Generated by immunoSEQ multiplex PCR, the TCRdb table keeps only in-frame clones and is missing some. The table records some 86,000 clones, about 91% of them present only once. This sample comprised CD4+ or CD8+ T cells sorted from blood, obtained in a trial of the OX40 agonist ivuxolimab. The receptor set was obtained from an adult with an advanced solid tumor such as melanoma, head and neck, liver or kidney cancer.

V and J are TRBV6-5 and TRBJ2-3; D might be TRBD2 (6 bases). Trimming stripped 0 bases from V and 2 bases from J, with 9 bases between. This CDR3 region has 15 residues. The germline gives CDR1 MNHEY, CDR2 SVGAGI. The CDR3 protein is CASSYSGTSTDTQYF. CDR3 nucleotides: TGTGCCAGCAGTTACTCCGGGACTTCCACAGATACGCAGTATTTT.

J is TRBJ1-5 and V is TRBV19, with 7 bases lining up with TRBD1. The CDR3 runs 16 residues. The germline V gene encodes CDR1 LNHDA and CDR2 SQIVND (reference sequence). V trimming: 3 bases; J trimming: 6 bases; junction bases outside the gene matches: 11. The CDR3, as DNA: TGTGCCAGTAGTATGCAAGCCAGGGGGAAAGGTCAGCCCCAGCATTTT. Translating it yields CASSMQARGKGQPQHF.

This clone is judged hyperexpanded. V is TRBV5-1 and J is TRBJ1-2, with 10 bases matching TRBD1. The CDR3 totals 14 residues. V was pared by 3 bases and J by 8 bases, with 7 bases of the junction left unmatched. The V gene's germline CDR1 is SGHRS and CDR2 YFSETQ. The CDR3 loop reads CASSSKTGGDGYTF. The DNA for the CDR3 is TGCGCCAGCAGCTCCAAGACAGGGGGCGACGGCTACACCTTC.

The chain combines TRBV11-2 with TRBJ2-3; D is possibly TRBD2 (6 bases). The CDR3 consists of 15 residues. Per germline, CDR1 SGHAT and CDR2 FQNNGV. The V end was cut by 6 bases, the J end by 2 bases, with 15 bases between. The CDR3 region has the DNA TGTGCCAGCAGATATGGAAGCGGGTACACAGATACGCAGTATTTT. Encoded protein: CASRYGSGYTDTQYF. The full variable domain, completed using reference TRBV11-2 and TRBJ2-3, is EAGVAQSPRYKIIEKRQSVAFWCNPISGHATLYWYQQILGQGPKLLIQFQNNGVVDDSQLPKDRFSAERLKGVDSTLKIQPAKLEDSAVYLCASRYGSGYTDTQYFGPGTRLTVL.